The 5 T cell receptor beta chains listed next were all sequenced from one sample in a study of T cell repertoires in cytomegalovirus infection. TCRdb itself ran the reads through MiXCR, one entry per CDR3 protein. The table includes around 740,000 distinct CDR3 sequences, roughly 35% detected once. Sequencing input: PBMCs. These receptor sequences come from a human donor in good health (CMV status not recorded). Some clones in this sample may be carry-over from other donors' samples.

The rearrangement uses TRBV7-8 and TRBJ2-3; 8 bases match TRBD2. The germline V gene has CDR1 SGHVS and CDR2 FQNEAQ. The CDR3 totals 17 residues. J was trimmed by 4 bases and V by 0 bases; bases with no gene match: 9. The CDR3 DNA follows: TGTGCCAGCAGCTTAGCAGGGAGCGGGAGTATCGCAGATACGCAGTATTTT. This sequence encodes CASSLAGSGSIADTQYF.

The table lists this clonotype with a few counts. CDR3 nucleotides: TGTGCCAGCAGTTACTCGTTACGGTACTCCTACAATGAGCAGTTCTTC. Amino acids: CASSYSLRYSYNEQFF. The chain uses TRBV6-5 and TRBJ2-1, with no clear D. The CDR3 is 16 amino acids. Germline V lookup: CDR1 MNHEY, CDR2 SVGAGI. The ends were cut back, 0 bases at V and 0 bases at J, with 9 bases in the middle.

This clonotype was seen only a few times. The chain links TRBV7-2 to TRBJ2-5, with a tentative D call TRBD1 (5 bases). The germline CDR1 and CDR2 sequences are SGHTA and FQGNSA. V lost 1 base and J lost 2, with 14 bases in between. This CDR3 is built from 16 residues. The CDR3 region is CASSLEVGRVQETQYF. The DNA for the CDR3 is TGTGCCAGCAGCTTAGAAGTAGGCAGGGTACAAGAGACCCAGTACTTC.

The table lists this clonotype with a few counts. This chain joins TRBV6-8 and TRBJ2-7; TRBD1 matches at 9 bases. Germline CDR1 reads MNHGY; CDR2 reads SAAAGT. The V gene end was trimmed by 8 bases and the J gene end by 5 bases; junction bases not matched to a gene: 4. The CDR3 contains 12 residues. CDR3 nucleotides: TGTGCCAGCGGCACAGGGGGCCACGAGCAGTACTTC. As protein: CASGTGGHEQYF.

The rearrangement joins TRBV5-6 to TRBJ2-7; 11 bases fit TRBD2. The CDR3 contains 16 residues. V trimming: 4 bases; J trimming: 1 base; junction bases outside the gene matches: 7. Per germline, CDR1 SGHDT and CDR2 YYEEEE. CDR3 DNA: TGTGCCAGCAGCGGTGGACTAGCGGGCATGTCCTACGAGCAGTACTTC. Protein sequence: CASSGGLAGMSYEQYF.